This passage covers 2 T cell receptor beta chains from one sample sequenced in a study of T cells in tumors after PD-1 blockade. Assay: immunoSEQ multiplex PCR; the TCRdb copy retains only in-frame clones and omits some. The repertoire has approximately 13,000 clones, 65% to 85% of them found once; the top ten carry approximately 25%. Sample: PBMCs, taken after anti-PD-1 treatment. These receptors were collected from a human donor with basal cell carcinoma.

The rearrangement links TRBV7-2 to TRBJ1-5; 7 positions match TRBD1. Germline CDR1 SGHTA, CDR2 FQGNSA. The CDR3 contains 15 residues. The V and J ends lost 5 bases and 1 base, in that order; junction bases with no gene match: 5. CDR3: CASSPRQGSNQPQHF. DNA of the CDR3: TGTGCCAGCAGCCCTAGACAGGGAAGCAATCAGCCCCAGCATTTT.

This clone has a handful of counts. The chain joins TRBV6-5 to TRBJ1-2, with D perhaps matching TRBD1 (5 bases). CDR3 length: 15 amino acids. The germline V and J ends were trimmed by 0 bases and 7 bases, with 15 bases remaining between them. CDR1 and CDR2 (germline): MNHEY, SVGAGI. CDR3 bases: TGTGCCAGCAGTTACTCTGGAGCGGGGGGAGGTGGCTACACCTTC. Its protein product is CASSYSGAGGGGYTF.